The table lists the clone carrying this TCR beta chain with a count of one. Sequenced by immunoSEQ multiplex PCR; TCRdb stores in-frame clones only, minus some. The table records about 80,000 clones, 70% to 80% of them present only once. The CDR3 sequence is 15 residues long. The J segment lost 8 bases and the V segment lost 8 bases, leaving 14 bases of the junction unmatched. The germline gives CDR1 ENHRY, CDR2 SYGVKD. The data were obtained in a study of blood T cell repertoires in COVID-19. The clonotype originates from a man in his fifties or sixties with active or convalescent COVID-19. This rearrangement joins TRBV10-3 to TRBJ1-4; 7 bases line up with TRBD1. Sequencing was performed on peripheral blood. CDR3 sequence (DNA): TGTGCCATCGGCGCAGGGGGATCAACCGGGGAAAAACTGTTTTTT. As protein: CAIGAGGSTGEKLFF.